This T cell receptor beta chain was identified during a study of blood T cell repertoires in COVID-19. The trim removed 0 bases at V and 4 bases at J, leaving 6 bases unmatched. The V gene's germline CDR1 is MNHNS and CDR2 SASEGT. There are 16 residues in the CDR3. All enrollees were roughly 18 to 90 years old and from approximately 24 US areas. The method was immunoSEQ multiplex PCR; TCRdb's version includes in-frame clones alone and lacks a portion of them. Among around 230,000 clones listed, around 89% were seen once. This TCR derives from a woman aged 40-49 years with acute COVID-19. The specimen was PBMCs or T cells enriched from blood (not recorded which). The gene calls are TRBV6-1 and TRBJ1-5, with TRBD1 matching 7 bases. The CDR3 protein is CASSEAFGTVNQPQHF. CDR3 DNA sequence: TGTGCCAGCAGTGAAGCGTTCGGGACAGTGAATCAGCCCCAGCATTTT.